A single sample is the source of the 21 T cell receptor beta chains below, sequenced in a study of shared clonotypes between healthy human individuals. Sequenced by immunoSEQ multiplex PCR; TCRdb stores in-frame clones only, minus some. Counted here are 900,000 to 1,200,000 clones, approximately 80% occurring once; the ten biggest clones make up around 0.6%. Sequenced sample: memory CD4+ T cells from PBMCs. This sample's subset: CD45RA-negative fraction. Receptor source: a man between 18 and 35 years old in good health. Some clones in this sample may be carry-over from other donors' samples.

The chain uses TRBV30 and TRBJ2-3; D perhaps matches TRBD2 (6 bases). Germline V gene data show CDR1 as GTSNPN and CDR2 as SVGIG (reference sequence). Trimming stripped 5 bases from V and 6 bases from J, with 12 bases between. The CDR3 has 12 residues. CDR3 DNA sequence: TGTGCCTGGGCGGAGGGCAGGGATACGCAGTATTTT. Translated, it gives CAWAEGRDTQYF.

Notes on this clone: A much more abundant neighbour one base away suggests this may be a read error. Different DNA sequences within this sample yield the same CDR3. V gene TRBV30 combines with J gene TRBJ1-6, with TRBD1 as a possible D gene (5 bases). With 6 bases removed from V and 9 bases from J, the gap between germline ends came to 21 bases. The CDR3 runs 15 residues. Germline lookup yields CDR1 GTSNPN and CDR2 SVGIG (reference sequence). CDR3 region: CACLPGRGDSSPLHF. DNA for the CDR3: TGTGCCTGCCTCCCCGGGCGGGGGGACTCTTCACCCCTCCACTTT.

This clone was counted once. The chain combines TRBV18 with TRBJ1-1, with TRBD1 as a possible D gene (5 bases). CDR1 and CDR2 (germline): KGHSH, LQKENI. CDR3 length: 13 amino acids. V lost 4 bases, J lost 4 bases, and 10 bases lay in between. The CDR3 loop is CASSRGTTTEAFF. In DNA, the CDR3 is TGTGCCAGCTCACGAGGGACCACCACTGAAGCTTTCTTT.

The chain links TRBV27 to TRBJ1-1, with a tentative D call TRBD1 (5 bases). The germline V and J ends were trimmed by 5 bases and 4 bases, with 14 bases remaining between them. The CDR3 loop spans 14 amino acids. Germline CDR1 MNHEY, CDR2 SMNVEV (reference sequence). CDR3 bases: TGTGCCAGCAGTACCATTAGGGGCTTCACTGAAGCTTTCTTT. Translation: CASSTIRGFTEAFF.

This clone occurred a few times. The chain recombines TRBV10-1 with TRBJ1-2, with TRBD1 as a possible D gene (5 bases). Germline loops: CDR1 WNHNN, CDR2 SYGVQD (reference sequence). The V end lost 0 bases, the J end lost 6 bases, and 17 bases lay between the germline ends. CDR3 length: 16 amino acids. The CDR3 DNA reads TGCGCCAGCAGTGAGTCTACGGGGGGGAGCTTGGATGGCTACACCTTC. It yields the protein CASSESTGGSLDGYTF.

This clone was seen more than once but under ten times. In DNA form, the CDR3 reads TGCGCCAGCAGCGAGAATACTGGGACAGGGCAAAAGGGCTACACCTTC. Its protein product is CASSENTGTGQKGYTF. The rearrangement uses TRBV5-1 and TRBJ1-2, with 9 bases matching TRBD1. Germline V gives CDR1 SGHRS, CDR2 YFSETQ. The V segment lost 4 bases and the J segment 8 bases; nucleotides outside the gene matches: 15. The CDR3 runs 16 residues.

This clone was counted only a few times. The J gene is TRBJ1-5, the V gene TRBV30; 7 nucleotides match TRBD1. CDR1 and CDR2 from the germline V gene are GTSNPN and SVGIG (reference sequence). V lost 0 bases to trimming and J lost 7 bases; unmatched junction nucleotides: 3. The CDR3 is 13 residues long. CDR3 amino acids: CAWSVQGGQPQHF. The CDR3 nucleotides read TGTGCCTGGAGTGTGCAGGGGGGACAGCCCCAGCATTTT.

The J gene is TRBJ1-3, the V gene TRBV5-1; no clear D. Trimming removed 2 bases from V and 4 bases from J, with 13 bases in between. This CDR3 spans 15 amino acids. CDR1 is SGHRS, CDR2 YFSETQ, per germline. The CDR3 spells CASSLNSVSGNTIYF. DNA of the CDR3: TGCGCCAGCAGCTTAAACAGTGTGTCCGGAAACACCATATATTTT.

Worth noting for this clone: This may be a read error, as it is one base from a much larger clone. The V and J genes are TRBV11-3 and TRBJ2-7; no definite D call. CDR3 length: 12 residues. The ends were cut back, 5 bases at V and 0 bases at J, with 5 bases in the middle. In germline, CDR1 is SGHNT, CDR2 YENEEA. CDR3 DNA sequence: TGTGCCAGCAGCGCTAGCTCCTACGAGCAGTACTTC. Its translation: CASSASSYEQYF.

This clone was picked up one time. The genes are TRBV6-1 and TRBJ1-1; no clear D. V lost 2 bases and J lost 0, with 22 bases in between. This CDR3 has 19 residues. CDR1 and CDR2 from the germline V gene are MNHNS and SASEGT. Here the CDR3 reads CASSEKGRLRHAMNTEAFF. The CDR3 DNA is TGTGCCAGCAGTGAAAAAGGGAGGCTGAGGCATGCCATGAACACTGAAGCTTTCTTT.

The chain joins TRBV11-3 to TRBJ2-1; no clear D. CDR3 length: 14 amino acids. Germline loops: CDR1 SGHNT, CDR2 YENEEA. The V end lost 3 bases, the J end lost 2 bases, and 8 bases lay between the germline ends. For the CDR3, the DNA is TGTGCCAGCAGCTTGGCGCACACCTACAATGAGCAGTTCTTC. This codes for CASSLAHTYNEQFF.

Written as DNA, the CDR3 is TGTGCCAGCAGCTTTCTTAGCGGGGGAAACACAGATACGCAGTATTTT. It codes for CASSFLSGGNTDTQYF. This rearrangement joins TRBV11-1 to TRBJ2-3; 9 nucleotides match TRBD2. The V gene end was trimmed by 3 bases and the J gene end by 2 bases; junction bases not matched to a gene: 6. The CDR3 spans 16 residues. Germline V gene sequence: CDR1 SGHAT, CDR2 FQDESV (reference sequence).

The rearrangement uses TRBV7-3 and TRBJ2-3, with D uncertain. Germline-derived CDR1 and CDR2 are SGHTA and FQGTGA. This CDR3 is built from 14 residues. V lost 2 bases and J 6 bases, leaving 12 bases between the germline ends. CDR3 coding DNA: TGTGCCAGCAGCTTAGGGCAGTCGTATGATACGCAGTATTTT. As protein: CASSLGQSYDTQYF.

V is TRBV29-1 and J is TRBJ2-7; a weak D match, TRBD1 (7 bases). Germline assignment: CDR1 SQVTM and CDR2 ANQGSEA. The CDR3 spans 14 residues. V was pared by 5 bases and J by 3 bases, with 17 bases between. The CDR3: CSVSYRRGDYEQYF. The CDR3 nucleotides are TGCAGCGTTTCTTACCGCAGGGGGGACTACGAGCAGTACTTC.

The chain employs TRBV28 and TRBJ1-2; D ambiguous. V was pared by 3 bases and J by 8 bases, with 13 bases between. CDR3 length: 13 residues. CDR1 MDHEN and CDR2 SYDVKM come from the germline V gene. The CDR3 DNA is TGTGCCAGCAGTTTCTCGGGTATGATGGGCTACACCTTC. This gives the protein CASSFSGMMGYTF.

The chain is built from TRBV28 and TRBJ2-5; 12 nucleotides align to TRBD1. The germline V gene has CDR1 MDHEN and CDR2 SYDVKM. J lost 5 bases, V lost 6 bases, and 7 bases had no gene match. CDR3 size: 15 residues. In nucleotides, the CDR3 is TGTGCCAGCAGAAAGGGGACAGGGGGCAGGGAGACCCAGTACTTC. Its translation is CASRKGTGGRETQYF.

The V gene is TRBV5-1, the J gene TRBJ2-1; 9 bases line up with TRBD1. The CDR3 runs to 15 residues. CDR1 and CDR2 from the germline V gene are SGHRS and YFSETQ. V gave up 2 bases and J gave up 7 bases; unmatched junction bases: 7. CDR3 protein: CASSFLTGGSNEQFF. The CDR3 region has the DNA TGCGCCAGCAGCTTCTTGACAGGGGGGTCGAATGAGCAGTTCTTC.

This clone has a single count. V is TRBV19 and J is TRBJ1-5; D possibly corresponds to TRBD1 (5 bases). V shed 3 bases and J shed 9 bases, with 21 bases lying between them. CDR1 is LNHDA, CDR2 SQIVND, per germline (reference sequence). The CDR3 covers 16 residues. The CDR3 protein is CASSIGGARLSWPQHF. Here the CDR3 DNA reads TGTGCCAGTAGTATTGGAGGGGCGAGACTAAGTTGGCCCCAGCATTTT.

The chain links TRBV5-1 to TRBJ2-7, with TRBD1 matching over 7 bases. Germline values: CDR1 SGHRS, CDR2 YFSETQ. The junction had 7 bases not matched to a gene; V was cut back by 0 bases and J by 4 bases. This CDR3 region has 15 residues. This chain's CDR3 is CASSLAPGGRYEQYF. The CDR3, as DNA: TGCGCCAGCAGCTTGGCTCCAGGGGGTCGGTACGAGCAGTACTTC.

The chain recombines TRBV28 with TRBJ2-1; possibly TRBD2 for D (6 bases). Deletions cut 10 bases from V and 5 bases from J, with 21 bases between. Germline V lookup: CDR1 MDHEN, CDR2 SYDVKM. The CDR3 sequence is 15 residues long. The CDR3 reads CATTLGGGRNNEQFF. Here the CDR3 DNA reads TGTGCCACCACTCTGGGGGGAGGACGCAACAATGAGCAGTTCTTC.

The V and J genes are TRBV14 and TRBJ2-5, with TRBD1 matching 8 bases. Germline CDR1 reads SGHDN; CDR2 reads FVKESK. CDR3 size: 15 residues. The junction had 7 bases not matched to a gene; V was cut back by 2 bases and J by 5 bases. As DNA, the CDR3 is TGTGCCAGCAGCCAAAATGCAGGGGGCTGGGAGACCCAGTACTTC. Translating gives CASSQNAGGWETQYF.